This TCR beta chain was retrieved from a study of cytomegalovirus exposure and HLA in healthy donors. Study background: The 90 to 150 validation repertoires matched the roughly 700 first-cohort repertoires in platform, a later analysis reported. Study-wide points: Cytomegalovirus association was assigned to approximately 160 TCR beta chains. Subsequent analysis showed first-cohort TCR clusters tending to co-occur in 120 validation repertoires. Usually a TCR sequence was rare, but some public TCRs were found in many donors.

The protocol was immunoSEQ multiplex PCR, while the TCRdb copy is restricted to in-frame clones and leaves out a portion. The sample shows more than 150,000 clones, more than 75% of them seen only once. A remark on this clone: Its antigen is not known.

Trimming removed 2 bases from V and 4 bases from J; junction bases left unmatched: 3. The CDR3 contains 15 residues. Germline V lookup: CDR1 MDHEN, CDR2 SYDVKM. The chain uses TRBV28 and TRBJ1-5; TRBD1 aligns across 9 bases. Specimen: PBMCs. The receptor comes from a man aged 18 to 35 in good health and CMV-seronegative. The CDR3 protein is CASSLTGTGNQPQHF. The CDR3 DNA reads TGTGCCAGCAGTTTAACCGGGACAGGGAATCAGCCCCAGCATTTT.